This T cell receptor beta chain was sequenced during a study of spatial heterogeneity in lung cancer. As for the study in general: Detection of beta-chain sequences consistently exceeded that of alpha-chain sequences. Whole-study findings and limits: Ubiquitous, expanded tumor-derived TCRs were more frequently observed in blood at resection than at follow-up.

In the library, each TCR cDNA molecule bore its own unique molecular identifier. TCRdb reprocessed the 5' RACE reads with MiXCR, giving one entry per CDR3 protein. The top ten hold roughly 7% of the sample, which has around 75,000 distinct CDR3 sequences, more than 10% seen once. This CDR3 has 13 residues. V was cut by 3 bases and J by 9 bases, with 13 bases left in between. Germline V gives CDR1 LGHDT, CDR2 YNNKEL (reference sequence). This clonotype is judged medium-sized (0.01 to 0.1%). As yet, its antigen is unknown. The time point: sample taken at primary tumor resection. Unsorted samples of tumor, nontumor lung or frozen PBMC had their whole RNA sequenced.

The specimen comprised PBMCs, sampled at surgery. This receptor was identified in a male donor with early-stage non-small cell lung cancer. The rearrangement joins TRBV3-1 to TRBJ2-3; D may be TRBD2 (5 bases). The CDR3 DNA sequence: TGTGCCAGCAGCCACCCAGGAGACTACACGCAGTATTTT. Its protein is CASSHPGDYTQYF.